A selection of T cell receptor beta chains follows, all from one sample in a study of breast tumors, draining lymph nodes, adjacent tissues. MiXCR was run by TCRdb on the multiplex PCR reads, yielding one entry per CDR3 protein. The sample lists some 170,000 distinct CDR3 sequences, roughly a third occurring once. The sequenced material came from axillary lymph node tissue. All receptors come from a female donor with breast cancer. Some clones in this sample may be carry-over from other donors' samples. Each CDR3 is given with its conserved first and last residue. The D gene is left open where the match is weak. Clone size is shown for a subset of rows, as once, few, many or a class of expanded clone.

TRBD2 | many | TRBJ2-1 | TRBV24-1 | CATSDLEAGGRNEQFF | TGTGCCACCAGTGATTTAGAGGCGGGAGGCCGAAATGAGCAGTTCTTC
NA | NA | TRBJ1-5 | TRBV12-3/TRBV12-4 | CASSPYSSLSPQHF | TGTGCCAGCAGTCCCTACAGCTCCCTGAGCCCCCAGCATTTT
TRBD2 | many | TRBJ2-7 | TRBV11-2 | CASSLARAGPYEQYF | TGTGCCAGCAGCTTAGCGCGAGCGGGACCTTACGAGCAGTACTTC
NA | NA | TRBJ1-2 | TRBV9 | CASSTRGGHTF | TGTGCCAGCAGCACAAGGGGGGGCCACACCTTC
TRBD1 | NA | TRBJ2-7 | TRBV20-1 | CSAERTGVSYEQYF | TGCAGTGCAGAGAGGACAGGGGTCTCCTACGAGCAGTACTTC
NA | few | TRBJ1-1 | TRBV20-1 | CSAEVRDTEAFF | TGCAGTGCTGAGGTGAGAGACACTGAAGCTTTCTTT
NA | many | TRBJ1-1 | TRBV29-1 | CSVHHGGRDSEAFF | TGCAGCGTTCATCATGGGGGAAGGGACTCTGAAGCTTTCTTT
TRBD1 | many | TRBJ1-5 | TRBV9 | CASSAGTGGKTQHF | TGTGCCAGCAGCGCGGGGACAGGGGGCAAAACCCAGCATTTT
NA | many | TRBJ1-4 | TRBV9 | CASSVEQGGEKLFF | TGTGCCAGCAGCGTAGAACAGGGAGGCGAAAAACTGTTTTTT
NA | many | TRBJ2-7 | TRBV3-1 | CASSQDILRGEQYF | TGTGCCAGCAGCCAAGATATACTACGCGGCGAGCAGTACTTC
NA | NA | TRBJ1-5 | TRBV11-2 | CASHLARAGTSNQPQHF | TGTGCAAGTCACTTAGCGCGCGCAGGGACGAGCAATCAGCCCCAGCATTTT
TRBD1 | many | TRBJ1-4 | TRBV28 | CASRSGTGKLFF | TGTGCCAGCAGGTCCGGGACAGGAAAACTGTTTTTT
NA | NA | TRBJ1-1 | TRBV11-2 | CASRVFGGTEAFF | TGTGCCAGCAGGGTCTTTGGGGGCACTGAAGCTTTCTTT
NA | NA | TRBJ2-2 | TRBV7-9 | CASSGFGELFF | TGTGCCAGCAGCGGATTCGGGGAGCTGTTTTTT
NA | many | TRBJ1-5 | TRBV12-3/TRBV12-4 | CASSLVGGSGNQPQHF | TGTGCCAGCAGTTTAGTTGGGGGCTCGGGCAATCAGCCCCAGCATTTT
NA | NA | TRBJ2-5 | TRBV10-2 | CASKETSQETQYF | TGCGCCAGCAAAGAGACTAGCCAAGAGACCCAGTACTTC
NA | many | TRBJ2-5 | TRBV20-1 | CSLAGPGVGETQYF | TGCAGTCTCGCCGGCCCGGGAGTCGGAGAGACCCAGTACTTC
NA | many | TRBJ2-2 | TRBV20-1 | CSAREHRGGGGELFF | TGCAGTGCTAGAGAACATAGAGGGGGTGGCGGGGAGCTGTTTTTT
NA | many | TRBJ2-1 | TRBV20-1 | CSAPMQYNEQFF | TGCAGTGCCCCTATGCAGTACAATGAGCAGTTCTTC
NA | NA | TRBJ2-1 | TRBV28 | CASSLWPDRGQFF | TGTGCCAGCAGTTTATGGCCGGACCGGGGGCAGTTCTTC
NA | NA | TRBJ2-2 | TRBV4-1 | CASSQEGGELFF | TGCGCCAGCAGCCAAGAGGGCGGGGAGCTGTTTTTT
NA | many | TRBJ1-6 | TRBV3-1 | CASSQDVRGGSPLHF | TGTGCCAGCAGCCAAGATGTCCGAGGTGGTTCACCCCTCCACTTT
NA | many | TRBJ2-1 | TRBV5-6 | CASSLVGQGGVDEQFF | TGTGCCAGCAGCTTGGTAGGGCAGGGGGGAGTCGATGAGCAGTTCTTC
NA | many | TRBJ2-5 | TRBV13 | CASSFTGFRETQYF | TGTGCCAGCAGCTTTACAGGGTTTAGGGAGACCCAGTACTTC
NA | many | TRBJ1-2 | TRBV7-2 | CASSLMWPTNYGYPF | TGTGCCAGCAGCTTAATGTGGCCCACTAACTATGGCTACCCCTTC
NA | NA | TRBJ1-1 | TRBV4-3 | CASSQDLRRTEAFF | TGCGCCAGCAGCCAAGATCTTCGGAGAACTGAAGCTTTCTTT
NA | few | TRBJ1-1 | TRBV7-3 | CASSLNGGTEAFF | TGTGCCAGCAGCTTAAACGGCGGGACTGAAGCTTTCTTT
NA | NA | TRBJ1-2 | TRBV25-1 | CASSARDSTTGYTF | TGTGCCAGCAGTGCTAGAGACTCGACAACTGGCTACACCTTC
TRBD1 | NA | TRBJ1-1 | TRBV12-3/TRBV12-4 | CASQQGGNTEAFF | TGTGCCAGTCAACAGGGGGGGAACACTGAAGCTTTCTTT
NA | many | TRBJ2-1 | TRBV25-1 | CASSEIGGIYNEQFF | TGTGCCAGCAGTGAAATTGGAGGAATCTACAATGAGCAGTTCTTC
TRBD1 | NA | TRBJ2-3 | TRBV20-1 | CSAGQGTDTQYF | TGCAGTGCGGGACAGGGGACAGATACGCAGTATTTT
NA | many | TRBJ2-7 | TRBV30 | CAWSIQGYEQYF | TGTGCCTGGAGTATTCAGGGCTACGAGCAGTACTTC
TRBD1 | many | TRBJ2-1 | TRBV30 | CAWNPTGAYEQFF | TGTGCCTGGAACCCGACAGGGGCCTATGAGCAGTTCTTC
NA | many | TRBJ2-7 | TRBV12-3/TRBV12-4 | CASSLAAGHREEQYF | TGTGCCAGCAGTTTAGCGGCAGGGCACCGTGAGGAGCAGTACTTC
NA | many | TRBJ2-7 | TRBV6-2/TRBV6-3 | CASSRLRGSYEQYF | TGTGCCAGCAGTCGATTGAGGGGTTCCTACGAGCAGTACTTC
NA | NA | TRBJ1-1 | TRBV3-1 | CASSWADEAFF | TGTGCCAGCAGCTGGGCAGATGAAGCTTTCTTT